The rows below give T cell receptor beta chains drawn from one sample of a study of blood T cell repertoires in COVID-19. Only in-frame clones appear in the TCRdb table, and some are missing; sequencing was by immunoSEQ multiplex PCR. Among 69,000 or so clones listed, around 84% were seen once. Material for sequencing was peripheral blood. These receptors came from a woman at least 80 years old with acute or convalescent COVID-19. Both conserved end residues are part of each CDR3. The D gene is left open where the match is weak. Clone size is not always given. Where it is, it says once, few, many or a class for expanded clones.

clone size	J gene	D gene	V gene	CDR3 protein	CDR3 DNA
NA	TRBJ1-1	TRBD1	TRBV28	CASSYSGTGVTEAFF	TGTGCCAGCAGTTATTCCGGGACAGGGGTCACTGAAGCTTTCTTT
NA	TRBJ2-5	TRBD2	TRBV19	CASSTDRLARGETQYF	TGTGCCAGTAGTACCGACCGACTAGCCCGCGGGGAGACCCAGTACTTC
few	TRBJ1-1	NA	TRBV6-6	CASSYPGGNTEAFF	TGTGCCAGCAGTTACCCGGGGGGGAACACTGAAGCTTTCTTT
NA	TRBJ2-3	NA	TRBV19	CASSTIRTGGPDTQYF	TGTGCCAGTAGTACCATCCGAACGGGGGGCCCCGATACGCAGTATTTT
NA	TRBJ2-3	TRBD2	TRBV5-1	CASSPRTSGGTDTQYF	TGCGCCAGCAGCCCCAGGACTAGCGGGGGCACAGATACGCAGTATTTT
NA	TRBJ2-7	NA	TRBV5-6	CASSSLLSSYEQYF	TGTGCCAGCAGCTCCTTACTGAGCTCCTACGAGCAGTACTTC
NA	TRBJ2-2	NA	TRBV7-9	CASSLDTNTGELFF	TGTGCCAGCAGCTTAGACACGAACACCGGGGAGCTGTTTTTT
NA	TRBJ2-5	TRBD1	TRBV2	CASSPIDRAETQYF	TGTGCCAGCAGCCCGATTGACAGGGCGGAGACCCAGTACTTC
NA	TRBJ1-1	TRBD1	TRBV29-1	CSALQQGRETEAFF	TGCAGCGCCCTTCAACAGGGGCGAGAGACTGAAGCTTTCTTT
NA	TRBJ1-3	TRBD1	TRBV7-9	CASSSTGAGNTIYF	TGTGCCAGCAGCTCGACAGGGGCTGGAAACACCATATATTTT
NA	TRBJ1-2	NA	TRBV5-4	CASRIFRDSDYGYTF	TGTGCCAGCAGAATCTTTCGCGACAGTGACTATGGCTACACCTTC
NA	TRBJ2-5	TRBD2	TRBV19	CASSSGGALGTQYF	TGTGCCAGTAGTAGCGGGGGGGCTTTGGGGACCCAGTACTTC
NA	TRBJ1-4	TRBD1	TRBV3-1/TRBV3-2	CASSQDRTGTGNGKLFF	TGTGCCAGCAGCCAAGACCGGACCGGGACAGGGAATGGAAAACTGTTTTTT
NA	TRBJ1-2	NA	TRBV23-1	CASIPDTDTFSGYTF	TGCGCCAGCATACCGGATACGGACACGTTCTCTGGCTACACCTTC
NA	TRBJ2-7	TRBD2	TRBV5-4	CASSLGLAGGLYEQYF	TGTGCCAGCAGCCTTGGACTAGCGGGGGGGCTCTACGAGCAGTACTTC
NA	TRBJ1-2	NA	TRBV20-1	CSAQRTEEGTF	TGCAGTGCCCAAAGGACGGAGGAGGGCACCTTC
NA	TRBJ2-1	TRBD1	TRBV19	CASSSQGYNEQFF	TGTGCCAGTAGTTCACAGGGGTACAATGAGCAGTTCTTC
NA	TRBJ1-4	NA	TRBV5-4	CASSSQGSGEKLFF	TGTGCCAGCAGCTCTCAGGGAAGTGGCGAAAAACTGTTTTTT
NA	TRBJ1-1	TRBD1	TRBV6-4	CASSLDRGNTEAFF	TGTGCCAGCAGTCTGGACAGGGGGAACACTGAAGCTTTCTTT
NA	TRBJ1-2	NA	TRBV27	CASSRGYSEYGYTF	TGTGCCAGCAGTCGCGGGTATAGCGAATATGGCTACACCTTC
NA	TRBJ1-2	TRBD1	TRBV25-1	CASSDTRGPYGYTF	TGTGCCAGCAGTGATACAAGGGGGCCCTATGGCTACACCTTC
NA	TRBJ2-1	TRBD2	TRBV5-1	CASSSRGVSYNEQFF	TGCGCCAGCAGCTCTCGGGGGGTCTCCTACAATGAGCAGTTCTTC
NA	TRBJ1-1	TRBD1	TRBV12-5	CASGLSRRGPPEAFF	TGTGCTAGTGGTTTGAGCCGCAGGGGGCCCCCTGAAGCTTTCTTT
NA	TRBJ2-5	NA	TRBV11-2	CASSLVRETQYF	TGTGCCAGCAGCTTAGTGAGGGAGACCCAGTACTTC
NA	TRBJ2-3	NA	TRBV7-9	CASSLGGFIGATQYF	TGTGCCAGCAGCTTAGGCGGTTTTATCGGAGCTACGCAGTATTTT
NA	TRBJ1-4	TRBD1	TRBV3-1/TRBV3-2	CASSQGQGKGGNRREKLFF	TGTGCCAGCAGCCAAGGACAGGGAAAGGGAGGTAATCGCCGGGAAAAACTGTTTTTT
NA	TRBJ1-4	NA	TRBV5-1	CASSLVGAVSEKLFF	TGCGCCAGCAGCTTGGTGGGGGCAGTAAGTGAAAAACTGTTTTTT
NA	TRBJ1-2	NA	TRBV3-1/TRBV3-2	CASSQRGRSYTF	TGTGCCAGCAGCCAACGAGGGAGGAGCTACACCTTC
NA	TRBJ2-2	NA	TRBV4-1	CASSQGSGTNTGELFF	TGCGCCAGCAGCCAAGGGTCGGGAACGAACACCGGGGAGCTGTTTTTT
NA	TRBJ1-4	NA	TRBV3-1/TRBV3-2	CASSQEGSRKLFF	TGTGCCAGCAGCCAAGAGGGGAGTAGAAAACTGTTTTTT
NA	TRBJ1-6	NA	TRBV5-5	CASSHGGANSSLHF	TGTGCCAGCAGCCACGGGGGAGCCAATTCATCCCTCCACTTT
once	TRBJ2-5	NA	TRBV19	CASKGGFAETQYF	TGTGCCAGCAAGGGGGGGTTTGCGGAGACCCAGTACTTC
NA	TRBJ2-1	NA	TRBV5-8	CASSLDGRGYNEQFF	TGTGCCAGCAGCTTGGACGGACGGGGATACAATGAGCAGTTCTTC
NA	TRBJ2-1	NA	TRBV7-2	CASSLDWGVYNEQFF	TGTGCCAGCAGCTTAGATTGGGGGGTTTACAATGAGCAGTTCTTC
NA	TRBJ2-7	TRBD1	TRBV5-8	CASRRRDRAYEQYF	TGTGCCAGCAGACGCCGGGACAGGGCCTACGAGCAGTACTTC
NA	TRBJ1-2	NA	TRBV6-5	CVSSYSNSGYYGYTF	TGTGTCAGCAGTTACTCCAACAGTGGATACTATGGCTACACCTTC
NA	TRBJ2-5	TRBD2	TRBV5-4	CASSLVTSGHGETQYF	TGTGCCAGCAGCTTGGTGACTAGCGGACATGGAGAGACCCAGTACTTC
NA	TRBJ1-1	NA	TRBV7-9	CASSPTGMNTEAFF	TGTGCCAGCAGCCCGACAGGTATGAACACTGAAGCTTTCTTT
NA	TRBJ1-1	TRBD1	TRBV6-5	CASSPPGQANTEAFF	TGTGCCAGCAGCCCCCCCGGACAGGCGAACACTGAAGCTTTCTTT
NA	TRBJ1-1	NA	TRBV7-2	CASSLFRGQVGAEAFF	TGTGCCAGCAGCTTATTCCGAGGGCAGGTCGGCGCTGAAGCTTTCTTT
NA	TRBJ1-5	NA	TRBV30	CAWSKQTIRAQPQHF	TGTGCCTGGAGCAAACAGACTATTCGGGCTCAGCCCCAGCATTTT
NA	TRBJ2-1	TRBD2	TRBV6-6	CASSYRGVRNNEQFF	TGTGCCAGCAGTTACCGGGGGGTGAGAAACAATGAGCAGTTCTTC
NA	TRBJ2-7	NA	TRBV30	CAWTVQGLYEQYF	TGTGCCTGGACCGTACAGGGCCTATACGAGCAGTACTTC
NA	TRBJ1-5	TRBD1	TRBV7-8	CASSSDAGGRMYNQPQHF	TGTGCCAGCAGCTCCGATGCAGGGGGTAGAATGTACAATCAGCCCCAGCATTTT
NA	TRBJ2-5	TRBD2	TRBV7-3	CASSPGTSGGLQETQYF	TGTGCCAGCAGCCCGGGGACTAGCGGGGGCTTACAAGAGACCCAGTACTTC
NA	TRBJ1-2	TRBD1	TRBV28	CASRRTGGRYGYTF	TGTGCCAGCAGGAGGACAGGGGGGCGGTATGGCTACACCTTC
NA	TRBJ2-5	NA	TRBV5-4	CASSLHSLETQYF	TGTGCCAGCAGCTTGCACAGCCTAGAGACCCAGTACTTC
NA	TRBJ1-1	NA	TRBV11-3	CASSFRGNTEAFF	TGTGCCAGCAGCTTCAGGGGGAACACTGAAGCTTTCTTT
NA	TRBJ1-4	NA	TRBV11-3	CASSPPGHTNEKLFF	TGTGCCAGCAGCCCCCCGGGACACACGAATGAAAAACTGTTTTTT
NA	TRBJ2-7	NA	TRBV2	CASGSWSYEQYF	TGTGCCAGCGGTAGCTGGTCCTACGAGCAGTACTTC
once	TRBJ2-1	NA	TRBV7-9	CASSGARVNEQFF	TGTGCCAGCAGCGGAGCCAGGGTTAATGAGCAGTTCTTC
NA	TRBJ1-1	TRBD1	TRBV6-2/TRBV6-3	CASSSLRDRGMNTEAFF	TGTGCCAGCAGTTCACTCCGGGACAGGGGAATGAACACTGAAGCTTTCTTT
NA	TRBJ1-2	NA	TRBV6-5	CAGGTSGGYTF	TGTGCCGGCGGGACGAGTGGTGGCTACACCTTC
NA	TRBJ1-2	NA	TRBV7-9	CASSPRRQGNYGYTF	TGTGCCAGCAGCCCGAGGAGGCAGGGGAACTATGGCTACACCTTC